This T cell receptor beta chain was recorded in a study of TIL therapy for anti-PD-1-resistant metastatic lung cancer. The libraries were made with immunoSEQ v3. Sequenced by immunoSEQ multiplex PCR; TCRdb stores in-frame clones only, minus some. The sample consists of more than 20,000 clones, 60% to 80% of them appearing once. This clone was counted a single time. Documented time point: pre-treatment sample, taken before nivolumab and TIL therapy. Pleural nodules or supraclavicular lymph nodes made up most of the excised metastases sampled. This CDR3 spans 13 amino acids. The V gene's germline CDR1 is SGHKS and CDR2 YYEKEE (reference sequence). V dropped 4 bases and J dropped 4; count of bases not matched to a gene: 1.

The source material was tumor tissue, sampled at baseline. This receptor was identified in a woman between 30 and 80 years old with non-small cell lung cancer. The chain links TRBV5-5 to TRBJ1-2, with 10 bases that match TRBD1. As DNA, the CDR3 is TGTGCCAGCAGCGGACAGGGGGGCTATGGCTACACCTTC. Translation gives CASSGQGGYGYTF.